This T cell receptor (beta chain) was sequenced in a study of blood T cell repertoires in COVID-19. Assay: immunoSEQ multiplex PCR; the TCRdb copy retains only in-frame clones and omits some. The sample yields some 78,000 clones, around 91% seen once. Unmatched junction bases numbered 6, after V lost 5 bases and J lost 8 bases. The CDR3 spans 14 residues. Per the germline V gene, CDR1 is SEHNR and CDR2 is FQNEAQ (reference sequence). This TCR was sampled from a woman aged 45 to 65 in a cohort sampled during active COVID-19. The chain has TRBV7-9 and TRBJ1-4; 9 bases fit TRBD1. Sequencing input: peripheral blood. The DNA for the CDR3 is TGTGCCAGCAGCCTCGGGACAGGGCAAGAAAAACTGTTTTTT. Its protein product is CASSLGTGQEKLFF.